The 16 T cell receptor beta chains given below trace back to one sample, sequenced in a study of T cell clonotyping in hematopoietic cell transplantation. Measured with immunoSEQ multiplex PCR; TCRdb has only the in-frame clones, and not every one. This table holds about 16,000 clones, 61% found once. Material: PBMCs, obtained 30 days after allogeneic stem cell transplant. All receptors derive from a male patient between 45 and 60 years old who had an allogeneic stem cell transplant from an unrelated donor, so T cells may come from the graft donor. Some clones in this sample may be carry-over from other donors' samples.

The rearrangement links TRBV7-9 to TRBJ1-2; 7 bases are a match to TRBD1. The CDR3 is made up of 16 amino acids. From germline, CDR1 is SEHNR and CDR2 FQNEAQ (reference sequence). Trimming at V came to 2 bases and at J to 6 bases, leaving 12 bases not matched to a gene. The CDR3 region is CASSLLLAGGRNGYTF. The CDR3 bases are TGTGCCAGCAGCTTACTTCTCGCAGGGGGTAGGAATGGCTACACCTTC.

There are a few counts of this clone. The CDR3 coding sequence is TGTGCCAGCAGCTTAGACCGGCGCTACGAGCAGTACTTC. Translated: CASSLDRRYEQYF. The chain joins TRBV7-8 to TRBJ2-7, with D unclear. Trimming took 1 base from V and 3 from J, leaving 7 bases between them. CDR3 length: 13 amino acids. Germline loops: CDR1 SGHVS, CDR2 FQNEAQ.

This sequence joins TRBV30 and TRBJ1-1; D remains unclear. Germline assignment: CDR1 GTSNPN and CDR2 SVGIG (reference sequence). The CDR3 is 13 amino acids. With 3 bases removed from V and 4 bases from J, the gap between germline ends came to 12 bases. The CDR3 DNA reads TGTGCCTGGAGAGAAGGCGCAGCCACTGAAGCTTTCTTT. It translates to CAWREGAATEAFF. Looking up the rest from reference TRBV30 and TRBJ1-1 gives the full variable domain: SQTIHQWPATLVQPVGSPLSLECTVEGTSNPNLYWYRQAAGRGLQLLFYSVGIGQISSEVPQNLSASRPQDRQFILSSKKLLLSDSGFYLCAWREGAATEAFFGQGTRLTVV.

This chain joins TRBV6-1 and TRBJ2-2; 10 bases are shared with TRBD2. The CDR3 spans 15 residues. Germline V lookup: CDR1 MNHNS, CDR2 SASEGT. J was trimmed by 7 bases and V by 6 bases; bases with no gene match: 8. This CDR3 is CASRDSGGANGELFF. In DNA form, the CDR3 reads TGTGCCAGCAGGGACAGCGGGGGGGCAAACGGGGAGCTGTTTTTT.

The gene calls are TRBV19 and TRBJ2-1; possible D gene TRBD1, 6 bases. Trimming shortened V by 1 base and J by 5 bases, and 9 bases separated the two germline ends. The germline gives CDR1 LNHDA, CDR2 SQIVND (reference sequence). The length of the CDR3 is 14 residues. CDR3 sequence: CASSIGRDNNEQFF. The CDR3 bases are TGTGCCAGTAGTATAGGCAGGGACAACAATGAGCAGTTCTTC.

V is TRBV6-1 and J is TRBJ2-7; no reliable D call. Germline-derived CDR1 and CDR2 are MNHNS and SASEGT. This CDR3 has 15 residues. Trimming shortened V by 4 bases and J by 7 bases, and 20 bases separated the two germline ends. CDR3 region: CASSGSPKDPYEQYF. The CDR3 nucleotides read TGTGCCAGCAGTGGTAGTCCTAAGGATCCTTATGAGCAGTACTTC.

The gene calls are TRBV5-4 and TRBJ1-1; D unresolved. V dropped 0 bases and J dropped 7 bases, with 13 bases sitting between them. In germline, CDR1 is SGHNT, CDR2 YYREEE (reference sequence). This CDR3 is built from 14 residues. The CDR3 region is CASSLEGDISEAFF. For the CDR3, the DNA is TGTGCCAGCAGCTTGGAGGGAGACATTAGTGAAGCTTTCTTT.

This clone was seen only once. V and J are TRBV28 and TRBJ1-1; 9 positions agree with TRBD1. This CDR3 is built from 15 residues. The junction had 9 bases not matched to a gene; V was cut back by 5 bases and J by 5 bases. CDR1 and CDR2 from the germline V gene are MDHEN and SYDVKM. CDR3 in DNA: TGTGCCAGCAGTCAACAGGGGGCCGCGGAAACTGAAGCTTTCTTT. It encodes CASSQQGAAETEAFF.

The V call is TRBV6-6, the J call TRBJ2-7; D may be TRBD2 (5 bases). The CDR3 is 12 amino acids. The V and J ends lost 5 bases and 5 bases respectively, with 10 bases between them. CDR1 is MNHNY, CDR2 SVGAGI, per germline (reference sequence). CDR3 nucleotides: TGTGCCAGCAGTACGGGGTTCAACGAGCAGTACTTC. This sequence encodes CASSTGFNEQYF.

V gene TRBV30 combines with J gene TRBJ1-1, with a tentative D call TRBD1 (5 bases). Germline V gene data show CDR1 as GTSNPN and CDR2 as SVGIG (reference sequence). CDR3 length: 13 amino acids. Trimming took 4 bases from V and 2 from J, leaving 11 bases between them. For the CDR3, the DNA is TGTGCCTGGACTGACAGTTTTAACACTGAAGCTTTCTTT. Amino acid sequence: CAWTDSFNTEAFF. The full variable domain, in which reference TRBV30 and TRBJ1-1 provide the parts outside the CDR3, is SQTIHQWPATLVQPVGSPLSLECTVEGTSNPNLYWYRQAAGRGLQLLFYSVGIGQISSEVPQNLSASRPQDRQFILSSKKLLLSDSGFYLCAWTDSFNTEAFFGQGTRLTVV.

The chain is built from TRBV28 and TRBJ1-1; TRBD1 aligns across 7 bases. CDR3 size: 14 residues. The V and J ends lost 3 bases and 3 bases, in that order; junction bases with no gene match: 4. Germline V gene data show CDR1 as MDHEN and CDR2 as SYDVKM. The CDR3 nucleotides read TGTGCCAGCAGTTTGTGGGGACAGTACACTGAAGCTTTCTTT. It yields the protein CASSLWGQYTEAFF.

This chain links TRBV5-1 with TRBJ1-2, with D unclear. This CDR3 is built from 14 residues. V was pared by 1 base and J by 2 bases, with 9 bases between. Germline CDR1 reads SGHRS; CDR2 reads YFSETQ. DNA of the CDR3: TGCGCCAGCAGCTTGTCGCCCCAGAACTATGGCTACACCTTC. Translated, it gives CASSLSPQNYGYTF.

The V call is TRBV6-5, the J call TRBJ2-5; 8 bases fit TRBD1. The V and J ends lost 2 bases and 0 bases, in that order; junction bases with no gene match: 2. There are 15 residues in the CDR3. Germline V lookup: CDR1 MNHEY, CDR2 SVGAGI. DNA of the CDR3: TGTGCCAGCAGTTACCGGACAGGGTACCAAGAGACCCAGTACTTC. Translating gives CASSYRTGYQETQYF.

The rearrangement links TRBV6-5 to TRBJ1-2; D might be TRBD1 (6 bases). Germline V lookup: CDR1 MNHEY, CDR2 SVGAGI. CDR3 length equals 13 residues. With 3 bases removed from V and 7 bases from J, the gap between germline ends came to 12 bases. CDR3 sequence: CASSYQGKVGYTF. For the CDR3, the DNA is TGTGCCAGCAGTTATCAGGGGAAGGTTGGCTACACCTTC.

J is TRBJ2-7 and V is TRBV29-1; D possibly matches TRBD1 or TRBD2 (6 bases each). Germline CDR1 SQVTM, CDR2 ANQGSEA. V was pared by 7 bases and J by 4 bases, with 11 bases between. The CDR3 spans 11 residues. The CDR3 here is CSGGTKYEQYF. CDR3 bases: TGCAGCGGCGGGACAAAATACGAGCAGTACTTC.

The chain recombines TRBV6-5 with TRBJ2-7; D may match TRBD1 or TRBD2 (6 bases each). V was shortened by 6 bases and J by 7 bases, with 22 bases between the two germline ends. CDR1 and CDR2 from the germline V gene are MNHEY and SVGAGI. The CDR3 has 15 residues. The CDR3: CASSHTGTGDREQYF. The CDR3 coding sequence is TGTGCCAGCAGCCATACAGGGACGGGAGATCGGGAGCAGTACTTC.